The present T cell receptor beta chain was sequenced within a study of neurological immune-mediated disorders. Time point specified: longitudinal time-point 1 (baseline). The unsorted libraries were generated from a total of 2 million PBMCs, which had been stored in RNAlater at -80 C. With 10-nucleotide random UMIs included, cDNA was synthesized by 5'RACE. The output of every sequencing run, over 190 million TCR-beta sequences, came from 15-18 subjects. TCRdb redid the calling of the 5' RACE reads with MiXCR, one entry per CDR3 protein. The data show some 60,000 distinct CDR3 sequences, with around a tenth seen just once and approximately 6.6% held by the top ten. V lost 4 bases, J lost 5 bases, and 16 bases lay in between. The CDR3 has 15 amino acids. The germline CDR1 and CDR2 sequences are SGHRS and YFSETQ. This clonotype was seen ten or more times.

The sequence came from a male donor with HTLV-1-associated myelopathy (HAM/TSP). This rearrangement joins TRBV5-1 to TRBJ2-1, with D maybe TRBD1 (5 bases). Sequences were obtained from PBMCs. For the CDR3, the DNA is TGCGCCAGCAGCACCCTTGGGTCAGGGAACAATGAGCAGTTCTTC. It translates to CASSTLGSGNNEQFF.